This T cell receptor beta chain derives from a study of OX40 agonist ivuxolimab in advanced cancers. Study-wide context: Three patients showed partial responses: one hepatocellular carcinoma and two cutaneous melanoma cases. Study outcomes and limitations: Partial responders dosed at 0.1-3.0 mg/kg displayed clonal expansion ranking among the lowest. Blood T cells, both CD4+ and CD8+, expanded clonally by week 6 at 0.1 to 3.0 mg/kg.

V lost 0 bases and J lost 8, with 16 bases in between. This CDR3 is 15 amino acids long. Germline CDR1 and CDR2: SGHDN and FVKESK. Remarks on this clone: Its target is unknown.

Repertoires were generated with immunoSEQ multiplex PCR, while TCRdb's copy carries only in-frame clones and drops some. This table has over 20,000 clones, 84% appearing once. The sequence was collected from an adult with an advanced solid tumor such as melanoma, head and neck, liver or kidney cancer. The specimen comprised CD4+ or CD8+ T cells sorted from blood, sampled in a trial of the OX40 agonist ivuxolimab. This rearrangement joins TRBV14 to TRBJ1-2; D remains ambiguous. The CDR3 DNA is TGTGCCAGCAGCCAAGATGGTCGGGTCCAGAGGGGCTACACCTTC. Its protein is CASSQDGRVQRGYTF. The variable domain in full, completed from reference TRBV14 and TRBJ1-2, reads EAGVTQFPSHSVIEKGQTVTLRCDPISGHDNLYWYRRVMGKEIKFLLHFVKESKQDESGMPNNRFLAERTGGTYSTLKVQPAELEDSGVYFCASSQDGRVQRGYTFGSGTRLTVV.